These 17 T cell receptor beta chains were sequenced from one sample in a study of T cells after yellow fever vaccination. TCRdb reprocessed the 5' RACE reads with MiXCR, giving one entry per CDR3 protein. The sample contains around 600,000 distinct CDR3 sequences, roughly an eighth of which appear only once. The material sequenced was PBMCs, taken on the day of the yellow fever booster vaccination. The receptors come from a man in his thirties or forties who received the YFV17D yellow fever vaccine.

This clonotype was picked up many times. Here the CDR3 reads CASSLFVTALYEQYF. The CDR3 DNA reads as TGTGCCAGCAGCTTATTCGTGACAGCTCTATACGAGCAGTACTTC. This sequence joins TRBV7-2 and TRBJ2-7; maybe TRBD1 (5 bases). The V gene lost 2 bases and the J gene lost 4 bases, with 15 bases spanning the gap. This CDR3 spans 15 amino acids. Germline V gene lookup returns CDR1 SGHTA and CDR2 FQGNSA.

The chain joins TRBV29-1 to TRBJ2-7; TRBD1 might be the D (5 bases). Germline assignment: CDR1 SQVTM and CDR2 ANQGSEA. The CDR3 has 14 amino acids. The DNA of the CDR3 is TGCAGTGGCTCCTGGACAACCTCCCCGTACGAGCAGTACTTC. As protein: CSGSWTTSPYEQYF.

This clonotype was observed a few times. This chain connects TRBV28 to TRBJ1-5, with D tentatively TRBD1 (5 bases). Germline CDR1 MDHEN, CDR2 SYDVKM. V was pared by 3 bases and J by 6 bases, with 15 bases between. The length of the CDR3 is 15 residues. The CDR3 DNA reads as TGTGCCAGCAGTTTCGAGGGGAGTAAGGGTCAGCCCCAGCATTTT. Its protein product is CASSFEGSKGQPQHF.

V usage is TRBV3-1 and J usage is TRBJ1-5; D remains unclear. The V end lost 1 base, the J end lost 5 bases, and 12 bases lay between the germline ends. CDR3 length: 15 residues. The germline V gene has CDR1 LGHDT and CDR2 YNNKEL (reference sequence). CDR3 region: CASSQGTPTDQPQHF. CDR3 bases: TGTGCCAGCAGCCAAGGGACCCCGACGGATCAGCCCCAGCATTTT.

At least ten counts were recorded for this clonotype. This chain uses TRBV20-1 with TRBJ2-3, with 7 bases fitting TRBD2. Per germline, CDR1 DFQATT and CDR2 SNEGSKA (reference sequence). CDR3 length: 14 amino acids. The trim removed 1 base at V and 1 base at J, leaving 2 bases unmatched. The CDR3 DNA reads TGCAGTGCTAGAGGGCTAGCGGGCACAGATACGCAGTATTTT. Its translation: CSARGLAGTDTQYF.

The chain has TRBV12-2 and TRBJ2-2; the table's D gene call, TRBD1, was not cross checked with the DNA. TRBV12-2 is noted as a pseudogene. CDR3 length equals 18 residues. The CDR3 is CASRFGGPGPTNTGELFF. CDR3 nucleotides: TGTGCAAGTCGCTTTGGGGGGCCGGGGCCCACGAACACCGGGGAGCTGTTTTTT.

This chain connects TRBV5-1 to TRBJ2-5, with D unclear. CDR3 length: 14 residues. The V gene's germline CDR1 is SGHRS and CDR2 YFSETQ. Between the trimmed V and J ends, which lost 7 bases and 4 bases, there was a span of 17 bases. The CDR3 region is CASGRWMAGETQYF. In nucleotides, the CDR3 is TGCGCCAGCGGCCGGTGGATGGCAGGAGAGACCCAGTACTTC.

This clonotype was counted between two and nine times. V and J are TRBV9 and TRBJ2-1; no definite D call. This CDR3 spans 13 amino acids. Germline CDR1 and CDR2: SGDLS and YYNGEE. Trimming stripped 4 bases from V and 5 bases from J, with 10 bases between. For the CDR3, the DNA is TGTGCCAGCAGCTCCGCAAGCCACAATGAGCAGTTCTTC. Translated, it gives CASSSASHNEQFF.

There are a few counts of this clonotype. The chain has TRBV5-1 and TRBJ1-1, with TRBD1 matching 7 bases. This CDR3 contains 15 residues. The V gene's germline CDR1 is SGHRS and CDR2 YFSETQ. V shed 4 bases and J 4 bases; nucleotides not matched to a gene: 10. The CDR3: CASSTRQGKGTEAFF. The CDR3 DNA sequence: TGCGCCAGCAGCACGCGACAGGGAAAGGGCACTGAAGCTTTCTTT.

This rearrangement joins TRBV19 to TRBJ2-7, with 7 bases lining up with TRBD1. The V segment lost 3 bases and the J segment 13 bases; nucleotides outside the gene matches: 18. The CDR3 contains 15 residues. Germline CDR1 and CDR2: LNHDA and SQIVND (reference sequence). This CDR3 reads CASSIESARGQAYYF. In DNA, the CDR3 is TGTGCCAGTAGTATTGAGTCGGCTCGTGGACAGGCCTATTACTTC.

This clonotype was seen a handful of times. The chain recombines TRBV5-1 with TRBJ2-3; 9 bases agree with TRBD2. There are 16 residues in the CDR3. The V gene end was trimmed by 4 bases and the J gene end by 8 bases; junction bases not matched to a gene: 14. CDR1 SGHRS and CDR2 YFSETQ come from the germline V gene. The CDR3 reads CASSHGELAGVGTQYF. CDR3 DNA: TGCGCCAGCAGCCATGGAGAGTTAGCGGGAGTAGGTACGCAGTATTTT.

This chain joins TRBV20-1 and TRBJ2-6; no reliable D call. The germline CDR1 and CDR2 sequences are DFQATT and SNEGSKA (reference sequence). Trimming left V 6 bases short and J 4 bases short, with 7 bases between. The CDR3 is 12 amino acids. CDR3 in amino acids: CSAEQGANVLTF. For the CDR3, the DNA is TGCAGTGCCGAACAGGGGGCCAACGTCCTGACTTTC.

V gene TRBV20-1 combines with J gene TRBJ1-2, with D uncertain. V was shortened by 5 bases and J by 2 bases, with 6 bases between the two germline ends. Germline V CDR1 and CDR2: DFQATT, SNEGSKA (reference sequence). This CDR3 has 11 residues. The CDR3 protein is CSARVNYGYTF. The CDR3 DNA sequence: TGCAGTGCTCGAGTGAACTATGGCTACACCTTC.

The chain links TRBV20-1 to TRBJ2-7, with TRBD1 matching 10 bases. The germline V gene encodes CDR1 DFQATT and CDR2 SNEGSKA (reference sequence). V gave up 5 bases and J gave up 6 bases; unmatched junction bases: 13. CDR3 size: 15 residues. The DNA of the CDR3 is TGCAGTGCTGGAGCGGGGGACAGGGGTTCCATCGAGCAGTACTTC. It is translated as CSAGAGDRGSIEQYF.

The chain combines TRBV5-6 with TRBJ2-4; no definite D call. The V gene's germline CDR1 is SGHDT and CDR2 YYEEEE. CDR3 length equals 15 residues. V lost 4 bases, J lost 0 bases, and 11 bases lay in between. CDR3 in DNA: TGTGCCAGCAGCCTTACAGATTTAGCCAAAAACATTCAGTACTTC. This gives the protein CASSLTDLAKNIQYF.

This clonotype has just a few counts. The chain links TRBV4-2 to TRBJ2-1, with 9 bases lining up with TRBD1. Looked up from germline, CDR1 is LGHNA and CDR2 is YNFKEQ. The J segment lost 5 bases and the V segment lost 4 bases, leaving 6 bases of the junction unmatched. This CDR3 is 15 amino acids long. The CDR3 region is CASSRRQGGDNEQFF. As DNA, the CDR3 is TGTGCCAGCAGCCGAAGACAGGGGGGGGACAATGAGCAGTTCTTC.

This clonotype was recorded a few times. The CDR3, as DNA: TGTGCCAGCAGTGCGGGGTCTGGAAACACCATATATTTT. It specifies CASSAGSGNTIYF. V and J are TRBV7-3 and TRBJ1-3, with D unclear. The germline gives CDR1 SGHTA, CDR2 FQGTGA. This CDR3 has 13 amino acids. V was shortened by 6 bases and J by 1 base, with 7 bases between the two germline ends.